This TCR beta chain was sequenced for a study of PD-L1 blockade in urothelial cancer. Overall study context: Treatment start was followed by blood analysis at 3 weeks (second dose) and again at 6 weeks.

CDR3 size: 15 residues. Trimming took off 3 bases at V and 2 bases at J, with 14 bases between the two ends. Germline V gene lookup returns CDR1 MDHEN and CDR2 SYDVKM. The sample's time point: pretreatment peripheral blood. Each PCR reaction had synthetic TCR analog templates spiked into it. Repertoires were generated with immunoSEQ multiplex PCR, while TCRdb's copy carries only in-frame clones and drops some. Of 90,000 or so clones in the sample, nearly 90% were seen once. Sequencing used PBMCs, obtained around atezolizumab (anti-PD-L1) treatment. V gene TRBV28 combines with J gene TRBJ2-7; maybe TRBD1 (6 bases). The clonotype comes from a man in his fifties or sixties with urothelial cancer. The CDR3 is CASSFWAGATYEQYF. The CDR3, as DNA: TGTGCCAGCAGTTTTTGGGCAGGGGCCACCTACGAGCAGTACTTC.